The source of this TCR beta chain is a study of blood T cell repertoires in COVID-19. The ends were cut back, 3 bases at V and 0 bases at J, with 9 bases in the middle. The CDR3 has 14 residues. Germline V gene lookup returns CDR1 SGHDT and CDR2 YYEEEE. Study processing details: By means of reference gene primer amplification, nucleated cell counts were estimated. Clones were read by immunoSEQ multiplex PCR, and TCRdb kept only the in-frame ones, dropping some. D and trimming were read from the DNA, whereas the V and J calls and clone size are those reported in that table. The data contain a few hundred thousand clones, roughly 90% of them singletons.

This receptor was obtained from an older woman with COVID-19, enrolled during active disease. V gene TRBV5-6 combines with J gene TRBJ1-1; tentatively, D is TRBD1 (5 bases). Sequenced: peripheral blood. The CDR3 reads CASSSQALNTEAFF. CDR3 nucleotide sequence: TGTGCCAGCAGCTCACAGGCCCTGAACACTGAAGCTTTCTTT.